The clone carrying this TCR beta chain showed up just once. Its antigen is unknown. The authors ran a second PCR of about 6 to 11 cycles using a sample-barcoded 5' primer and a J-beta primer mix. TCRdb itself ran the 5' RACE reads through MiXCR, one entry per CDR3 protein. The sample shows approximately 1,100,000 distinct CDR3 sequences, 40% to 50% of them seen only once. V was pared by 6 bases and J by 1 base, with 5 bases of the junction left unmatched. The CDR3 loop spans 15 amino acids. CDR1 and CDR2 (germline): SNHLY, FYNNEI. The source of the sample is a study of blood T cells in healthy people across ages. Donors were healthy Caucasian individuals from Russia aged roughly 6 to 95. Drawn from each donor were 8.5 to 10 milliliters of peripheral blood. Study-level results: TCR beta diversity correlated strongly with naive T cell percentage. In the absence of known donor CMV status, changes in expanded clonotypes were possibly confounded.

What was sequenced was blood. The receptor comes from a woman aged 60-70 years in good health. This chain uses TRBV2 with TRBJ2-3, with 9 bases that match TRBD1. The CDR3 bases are TGTGCCAGCAGAGGACAGGGGAGAGGCACAGATACGCAGTATTTT. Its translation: CASRGQGRGTDTQYF. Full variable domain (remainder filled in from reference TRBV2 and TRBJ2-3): EPEVTQTPSHQVTQMGQEVILRCVPISNHLYFYWYRQILGQKVEFLVSFYNNEISEKSEIFDDQFSVERPDGSNFTLKIRSTKLEDSAMYFCASRGQGRGTDTQYFGPGTRLTVL.